This TCR beta chain was captured by sequencing in a study of control samples from healthy donors and cancer patients (dated by TCRdb to 2020 to 2022). The CDR3 measures 13 amino acids from cysteine to phenylalanine. The sequence is cut down to CDR3 DNA, 39 bases in frame from base 1. Relative to germline, V is 3 bases shorter and J is 8 bases shorter, with 11 bases between their ends. The germline V gene specifies KGHSH as CDR1 and LQKENI as CDR2. Libraries came from the immunoSEQ multiplex PCR assay. TCRdb retrieved this table from immuneACCESS and kept in-frame rearrangements only. Not all clones are present; in checked studies, unresolved V genes account for under half, and no reason is known for the remainder. The sample table holds 150,000 to 200,000 clones, of which roughly 91% were seen once. The leading ten clones occupy about 1.6% of the sample. With respect to this clone: The clone's antigen remains unknown. No qualities accompany the bases; no much larger clone lies one base away.

The sequencing input was blood. The chain joins TRBV18 to TRBJ2-1, with a weak D call of TRBD2 (5 bases match). The receptor's source is a woman in her twenties or thirties in good health. The CDR3 sequence is CASSPRTGDEQFF. DNA sequence: TGTGCCAGCTCACCTCGGACCGGGGATGAGCAGTTCTTC.